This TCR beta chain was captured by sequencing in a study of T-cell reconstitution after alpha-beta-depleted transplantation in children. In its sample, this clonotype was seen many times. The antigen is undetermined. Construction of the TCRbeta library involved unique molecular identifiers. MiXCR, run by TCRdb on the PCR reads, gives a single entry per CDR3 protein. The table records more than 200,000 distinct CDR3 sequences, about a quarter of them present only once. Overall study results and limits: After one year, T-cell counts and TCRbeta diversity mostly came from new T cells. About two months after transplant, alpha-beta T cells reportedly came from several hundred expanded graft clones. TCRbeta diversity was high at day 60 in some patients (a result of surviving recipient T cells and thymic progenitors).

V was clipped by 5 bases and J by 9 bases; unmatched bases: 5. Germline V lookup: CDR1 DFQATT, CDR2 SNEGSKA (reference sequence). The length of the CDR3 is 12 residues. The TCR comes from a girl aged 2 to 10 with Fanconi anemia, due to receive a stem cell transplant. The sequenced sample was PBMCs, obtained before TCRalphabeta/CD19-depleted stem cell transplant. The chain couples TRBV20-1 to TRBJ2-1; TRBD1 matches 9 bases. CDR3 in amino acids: CSAQTGGGEQFF. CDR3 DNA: TGCAGTGCTCAGACAGGGGGGGGTGAGCAGTTCTTC.